These T cell receptor beta chains were read from a single sample in a study of blood T cell repertoires in COVID-19. Clones were read by immunoSEQ multiplex PCR, and TCRdb kept only the in-frame ones, dropping some. The repertoire holds around 260,000 clones, with 88% as singletons. The sample consisted of peripheral blood. These receptors were obtained from a man between 60 and 70 years old who had recovered from COVID-19. CDR3s include the opening cysteine and the closing phenylalanine or tryptophan. The size of a clone is reported for some rows only, either as once, few or many, or as a class for expanded clones.

v_call	clone_size	cdr3_aa
TRBV7-9	-	CASSSRREGSHGTGELFF
TRBV27	-	CASSSDRANTPNTEAFF
TRBV23-1	-	CASSQKTGRRADTQYF
TRBV24-1	-	CATSDLEAYSLETQYF
TRBV2	-	CASSGAAPAGNGYTF
TRBV7-3	once	CASSLSPSEQGARGYTF
TRBV4-2	-	CASSRGGTGTYEQYF
TRBV6-5	-	CASSTRTGELFF
TRBV9	-	CASSPGTSGGTQYF
TRBV11-2	once	CASSSDRTSIYEQFF
TRBV19	once	CASSPGTGRGGEQYF
TRBV6-5	-	CASRSLAGVETQYF
TRBV27	-	CASKAAGYTEAFF
TRBV5-1	-	CASSQRTGTGLDGYTF
TRBV6-5	-	CASSYNPGTPNYGYTF
TRBV12-3/TRBV12-4	-	CASRERGRYEQYF
TRBV6-5	-	CASSPLTGFHEQYF
TRBV24-1	-	CATSDRSGGLWTDTQYF
TRBV2	-	CASRRDRATGEQYF
TRBV5-8	once	CASSLRGGLNKQFF
TRBV5-6	-	CASSLGRGIHEQYF
TRBV19	-	CASSIGQGANYGYTF
TRBV2	-	CASSEDPRGNSPLHF
TRBV3-1/TRBV3-2	-	CASSQIGGATNEKLFF
TRBV19	-	CASSHTWQISNQPQHF
TRBV11-1	-	CASSSRDTMEAFF
TRBV7-3	-	CASSSGWTDTQYF
TRBV7-8	-	CASSLGQTNYGYTF
TRBV30	once	CAWSGGLAIIRQETQYF
TRBV2	once	CAGRAGNSYEQYF
TRBV2	-	CASRGGTDTQYF
TRBV5-1	once	CASSPMSGQGVGDTQYF
TRBV7-9	-	CASSLGTSGAYDEQFF
TRBV9	-	CASSVATTGGNTEAFF
TRBV2	few	CASRSGGAAGELFF
TRBV15	few	CATSRDMGPNPNGQFF
TRBV5-6	-	CASSLLGTGTEKLFF
TRBV6-5	-	CASSPETGAGGEAFF
TRBV20-1	-	CSASPQGPGYTF
TRBV6-2/TRBV6-3	-	CASSYVASRGNSPLHF
TRBV10-3	-	CAISEFDPGQRAGELFF
TRBV6-5	-	CASSPAGARETQYF
TRBV29-1	-	CSALDRGMNTEAFF
TRBV6-1	once	CASSESFYSLNEKLFF
TRBV30	-	CAWSPNYRDRPSGELFF
TRBV5-1	-	CASSLNRNTEAFF
TRBV9	-	CASSGTGYPYEQYF
TRBV2	-	CASSEAVRTDTQYF
TRBV6-4	-	CASSRTSGGVNTGELFF
TRBV19	-	CASSIPGRGLGTGELFF
TRBV29-1	-	CSARTALVNTQYF
TRBV5-6	-	CASSSSFRTGGRDEQFF
TRBV5-8	-	CASSLRRTAQQTQYF
TRBV3-1/TRBV3-2	-	CASSGGQPSSEAFF
TRBV5-1	once	CASSLDNVDRGSTDTQYF
TRBV30	-	CAWSAGNQPQHF
TRBV12-5	-	CASPPRASGVYEQYF
TRBV9	-	CASSVEATGNTEAFF